These T cell receptor beta chains were read from a single sample in a study of vaccination effects on CD4 cells after COVID-19. The protocol was immunoSEQ multiplex PCR, while the TCRdb copy is restricted to in-frame clones and leaves out a portion. This sample has 20,000 to 25,000 clones, with roughly 79% found just once. Their cognate antigens are unknown. Specimen: CD4+ T cells from PBMCs cultured with SARS-CoV-2 spike peptides, collected after COVID-19 vaccination. The receptors stem from a human donor who received a COVID-19 vaccine. Some clones in this sample may be carry-over from other donors' samples. CDR3s include the opening cysteine and the closing phenylalanine or tryptophan. The D gene is left open where the match is weak. Clone size is shown for a subset of rows, as once, few, many or a class of expanded clone.

CDR3: CASGTTSTNEKLFF
DNA: TGTGCCAGCGGGACAACCTCAACTAATGAAAAACTGTTTTTT
D: NA
J: TRBJ1-4
size: once
V: TRBV25-1

CDR3: CASSQVGTGNTIYF
DNA: TGCGCCAGCAGCCAGGTTGGGACTGGAAACACCATATATTTT
D: NA
J: TRBJ1-3
size: once
V: TRBV4-1

CDR3: CASSVEERQSYNEQFF
DNA: TGTGCCAGCAGCGTAGAGGAGCGTCAGTCCTACAATGAGCAGTTCTTC
D: NA
J: TRBJ2-1
size: NA
V: TRBV9

CDR3: CASSATSGAYNEQFF
DNA: TGTGCCAGCAGCGCCACTAGCGGGGCTTACAATGAGCAGTTCTTC
D: TRBD2
J: TRBJ2-1
size: NA
V: TRBV9

CDR3: CASSLGASREGNSPLHF
DNA: TGTGCCAGCAGCTTGGGGGCTTCGAGGGAGGGTAATTCACCCCTCCACTTT
D: NA
J: TRBJ1-6
size: NA
V: TRBV5-6

CDR3: CASSSLAGFTDTQYF
DNA: TGTGCCAGCAGCTCGCTAGCGGGGTTCACAGATACGCAGTATTTT
D: TRBD2
J: TRBJ2-3
size: NA
V: TRBV7-2

CDR3: CASSPGTANGYTF
DNA: TGTGCCAGCTCACCAGGCACAGCTAATGGCTACACCTTC
D: NA
J: TRBJ1-2
size: once
V: TRBV18

CDR3: CASSRGGKNTGELFF
DNA: TGCGCCAGCTCCCGAGGGGGGAAAAACACCGGGGAGCTGTTTTTT
D: NA
J: TRBJ2-2
size: NA
V: TRBV5-1

CDR3: CASSPRGAQNTEAFF
DNA: TGTGCCAGCTCACCTCGCGGGGCCCAGAACACTGAAGCTTTCTTT
D: NA
J: TRBJ1-1
size: NA
V: TRBV18

CDR3: CASSLLGQGLNEQFF
DNA: TGTGCCAGCTCACTTCTGGGACAGGGTCTAAATGAGCAGTTCTTC
D: TRBD1
J: TRBJ2-1
size: NA
V: TRBV18

CDR3: CASRWSGLGSETQYF
DNA: TGCGCCAGCAGGTGGAGCGGACTCGGATCGGAGACCCAGTACTTC
D: NA
J: TRBJ2-5
size: once
V: TRBV5-1

CDR3: CASSLIGAKNIQYF
DNA: TGTGCCAGCAGTTTAATAGGGGCCAAAAACATTCAGTACTTC
D: NA
J: TRBJ2-4
size: NA
V: TRBV27

CDR3: CATSDSRQGGMPQHF
DNA: TGTGCCACCAGTGATTCGCGACAGGGGGGAATGCCCCAGCATTTT
D: TRBD1
J: TRBJ1-5
size: NA
V: TRBV24-1

CDR3: CASSQLGKGNSYNEQFF
DNA: TGTGCCAGCAGCCAATTAGGGAAGGGCAACTCCTACAATGAGCAGTTCTTC
D: NA
J: TRBJ2-1
size: NA
V: TRBV14

CDR3: CASSPRGGATSYNEQFF
DNA: TGTGCCAGCAGCCCAAGGGGGGGGGCTACCTCCTACAATGAGCAGTTCTTC
D: NA
J: TRBJ2-1
size: NA
V: TRBV7-3

CDR3: CASSSPGRANGEQFF
DNA: TGTGCCAGCAGTTCTCCGGGACGGGCTAACGGCGAGCAGTTCTTC
D: NA
J: TRBJ2-1
size: NA
V: TRBV6-5

CDR3: CATSDPQGNTGTGELFF
DNA: TGTGCCACCAGTGATCCTCAGGGGAACACTGGGACCGGGGAGCTGTTTTTT
D: NA
J: TRBJ2-2
size: NA
V: TRBV24-1

CDR3: CASGGGNEKLFF
DNA: TGTGCCAGTGGTGGGGGTAATGAAAAACTGTTTTTT
D: NA
J: TRBJ1-4
size: NA
V: TRBV2

CDR3: CASSERPPLGNTIYF
DNA: TGTGCCAGCAGTGAACGGCCGCCATTGGGAAACACCATATATTTT
D: NA
J: TRBJ1-3
size: NA
V: TRBV2

CDR3: CSVVGQGDETQYF
DNA: TGCAGCGTTGTCGGACAGGGGGATGAGACCCAGTACTTC
D: TRBD1
J: TRBJ2-5
size: NA
V: TRBV29-1

CDR3: CASSGHNEQFF
DNA: TGTGCCAGCAGTGGTCACAATGAGCAGTTCTTC
D: NA
J: TRBJ2-1
size: NA
V: TRBV2

CDR3: CASTLGGGGGRGYTF
DNA: TGTGCCAGCACCTTGGGGGGTGGAGGGGGCAGAGGCTACACCTTC
D: TRBD1
J: TRBJ1-2
size: NA
V: TRBV7-2

CDR3: CASSVMGEGANILTF
DNA: TGTGCCAGCAGCGTAATGGGGGAAGGGGCCAACATCCTGACTTTC
D: NA
J: TRBJ2-6
size: NA
V: TRBV9

CDR3: CASSAADQETQYF
DNA: TGTGCCAGCAGTGCGGCAGACCAAGAGACCCAGTACTTC
D: NA
J: TRBJ2-5
size: NA
V: TRBV2